A single sample gave rise to the 18 T cell receptor beta chains below, sequenced in a study of cytomegalovirus exposure and HLA in healthy donors. Researchers ran the PCR with 60 Vbeta and 13 Jbeta primers. The assay was immunoSEQ multiplex PCR, and TCRdb's table has in-frame clones only and misses some. The data contain around 91,000 clones, around 80% of them singletons. What was sequenced was PBMCs. Receptor source: a male donor in good health and CMV-seropositive.

The J gene is TRBJ1-4, the V gene TRBV5-1; D possibly corresponds to TRBD1 (5 bases). The CDR3 consists of 15 residues. V shed 5 bases and J shed 3 bases, with 14 bases lying between them. Germline CDR1 is SGHRS and CDR2 is YFSETQ. The CDR3 loop reads CASSPRGFANEKLFF. The CDR3 DNA sequence: TGCGCCAGCAGTCCCCGGGGGTTCGCTAATGAAAAACTGTTTTTT. The full variable domain, rest sourced from reference TRBV5-1 and TRBJ1-4, is KAGVTQTPRYLIKTRGQQVTLSCSPISGHRSVSWYQQTPGQGLQFLFEYFSETQRNKGNFPGRFSGRQFSNSRSEMNVSTLELGDSALYLCASSPRGFANEKLFFGSGTQLSVL.

The chain uses TRBV7-6 and TRBJ2-7; 9 bases match TRBD1. The V segment lost 4 bases and the J segment 1 base; nucleotides outside the gene matches: 5. Germline V gene data show CDR1 as SGHVS and CDR2 as FNYEAQ. The CDR3 is 15 residues long. This chain's CDR3 is CASSSQGAGSYEQYF. In DNA form, the CDR3 reads TGTGCCAGCAGCTCACAGGGGGCGGGGTCCTACGAGCAGTACTTC. The full variable domain, completed using reference TRBV7-6 and TRBJ2-7, is GAGVSQSPRYKVTKRGQDVALRCDPISGHVSLYWYRQALGQGPEFLTYFNYEAQQDKSGLPNDRFSAERPEGSISTLTIQRTEQRDSAMYRCASSSQGAGSYEQYFGPGTRLTVT.

V is TRBV28 and J is TRBJ2-4, with a weak D call TRBD1 (5 bases). Germline values: CDR1 MDHEN, CDR2 SYDVKM. CDR3 size: 13 residues. The V and J ends lost 2 bases and 6 bases respectively, with 8 bases between them. CDR3 residues: CASSLPGLNIQYF. CDR3 DNA: TGTGCCAGCAGTTTACCAGGGTTAAACATTCAGTACTTC. Drawing the rest from reference TRBV28 and TRBJ2-4, the complete variable domain is DVKVTQSSRYLVKRTGEKVFLECVQDMDHENMFWYRQDPGLGLRLIYFSYDVKMKEKGDIPEGYSVSREKKERFSLILESASTNQTSMYLCASSLPGLNIQYFGAGTRLSVL.

This chain joins TRBV6-5 and TRBJ2-1; D is possibly TRBD1 (5 bases). The CDR3 totals 13 residues. Germline CDR1 is MNHEY and CDR2 is SVGAGI. V lost 6 bases and J lost 6, with 12 bases in between. This CDR3 reads CASRSAGFNEQFF. For the CDR3, the DNA is TGTGCCAGCAGATCGGCAGGGTTCAATGAGCAGTTCTTC.

The CDR3 protein is CASSDYPGMDEQFF. As DNA, the CDR3 is TGTGCCAGCAGTGACTATCCAGGGATGGATGAGCAGTTCTTC. The chain links TRBV6-4 to TRBJ2-1, with D perhaps matching TRBD1 (5 bases). The V end was cut by 1 base, the J end by 8 bases, with 12 bases between. Germline CDR1 and CDR2: MRHNA and SNTAGT. The CDR3 is 14 residues long.

This clone is a singleton in its sample. The chain joins TRBV7-8 to TRBJ2-1, with D tentatively TRBD2 (5 bases). The ends were cut back, 1 base at V and 10 bases at J, with 14 bases in the middle. CDR1 and CDR2 from the germline V gene are SGHVS and FQNEAQ. The CDR3 is 14 residues long. CDR3 nucleotide sequence: TGTGCCAGCAGCTTAGTTTCGGGAATTGGAGAGCAGTTCTTC. It codes for CASSLVSGIGEQFF.

In regard to this clone: One junction end disagrees with the germline gene, perhaps due to a read error. V is TRBV27 and J is TRBJ1-1; D gene unclear. The CDR3 consists of 13 residues. Looked up from germline, CDR1 is MNHEY and CDR2 is SMNVEV (reference sequence). Here the CDR3 reads CASSKQPYTEASF. DNA for the CDR3: TGTGCCAGCAGCAAACAGCCTTACACTGAAGCTTCCTTT.

The rearrangement uses TRBV28 and TRBJ1-2; D is unresolved. The length of the CDR3 is 14 residues. In germline, CDR1 is MDHEN, CDR2 SYDVKM. V shed 8 bases and J shed 8 bases, with 21 bases lying between them. For the CDR3, the DNA is TGTGCCAGCCTTCCAAACGGCCTCGTGGAGGGCTACACCTTC. It translates to CASLPNGLVEGYTF.

This clone was counted only a few times. The chain recombines TRBV19 with TRBJ1-4; 12 positions agree with TRBD1. Losses at the gene ends were 3 bases for V and 5 bases for J; bases not matched to a gene: 13. The CDR3 sequence is 19 residues long. Germline values: CDR1 LNHDA, CDR2 SQIVND (reference sequence). This CDR3 is CASSISGTGGKIGNEKLFF. The CDR3 DNA reads as TGTGCCAGTAGTATTTCCGGGACAGGGGGCAAGATCGGCAATGAAAAACTGTTTTTT.

The V and J genes are TRBV4-2 and TRBJ2-7; TRBD2 matches 11 bases. Germline assignment: CDR1 LGHNA and CDR2 YNFKEQ. This CDR3 contains 18 residues. V was pared by 0 bases and J by 0 bases, with 7 bases of the junction left unmatched. CDR3 nucleotides: TGTGCCAGCAGCCAAGATCCTAGCGGGGGGCATCTCTCCTACGAGCAGTACTTC. It yields the protein CASSQDPSGGHLSYEQYF.

The genes are TRBV18 and TRBJ2-7, with 8 bases that match TRBD2. Germline CDR1 KGHSH, CDR2 LQKENI. This CDR3 is 14 amino acids long. Trimming took 2 bases from V and 5 from J; bases not matched to a gene: 5. CDR3 DNA sequence: TGTGCCAGCTCACCAATCGCGCGGGAGGACGAGCAGTACTTC. The encoded protein is CASSPIAREDEQYF.

The chain couples TRBV5-1 to TRBJ2-7, with TRBD2 matching over 9 bases. CDR3 length: 15 residues. CDR1 is SGHRS, CDR2 YFSETQ, per germline. Germline trimming cut 0 bases from V and 5 bases from J; bases unmatched to any gene: 6. The CDR3 DNA reads TGCGCCAGCAGCTTGGAAGGGACTAGCTCTCACGAGCAGTACTTC. Its translation is CASSLEGTSSHEQYF.

V is TRBV30 and J is TRBJ2-1; 8 nucleotides align to TRBD1. Looked up from germline, CDR1 is GTSNPN and CDR2 is SVGIG (reference sequence). There are 12 residues in the CDR3. V lost 5 bases and J lost 3; bases outside the gene matches: 0. The CDR3 nucleotides read TGTGCCTGGGACAGGGGCTACAATGAGCAGTTCTTC. It codes for CAWDRGYNEQFF.

The chain carries TRBV11-2 and TRBJ1-3; no clear D gene. Per the germline V gene, CDR1 is SGHAT and CDR2 is FQNNGV. The V and J ends lost 5 bases and 8 bases respectively, with 13 bases between them. This CDR3 region has 13 residues. CDR3 protein: CASSAQVLDTIYF. DNA for the CDR3: TGTGCCAGCAGCGCCCAGGTGTTGGACACCATATATTTT. The variable domain in full, with the rest retrieved from reference TRBV11-2 and TRBJ1-3, is EAGVAQSPRYKIIEKRQSVAFWCNPISGHATLYWYQQILGQGPKLLIQFQNNGVVDDSQLPKDRFSAERLKGVDSTLKIQPAKLEDSAVYLCASSAQVLDTIYFGEGSWLTVV.

V is TRBV5-4 and J is TRBJ2-5; D is perhaps TRBD1 (6 bases). Germline V gene data show CDR1 as SGHNT and CDR2 as YYREEE (reference sequence). The CDR3 extends over 15 amino acids. Trimming took off 3 bases at V and 2 bases at J, with 14 bases between the two ends. For the CDR3, the DNA is TGTGCCAGCAGCTATCAGGGGAGAGCACAAGAGACCCAGTACTTC. Protein product: CASSYQGRAQETQYF.

In its sample, this clone was seen once. V and J are TRBV27 and TRBJ2-7; D gene unclear. This CDR3 comprises 14 residues. The germline V gene encodes CDR1 MNHEY and CDR2 SMNVEV (reference sequence). The germline V and J ends were trimmed by 5 bases and 3 bases, with 14 bases remaining between them. CDR3 DNA sequence: TGTGCCAGCAGTCCGGGTGCTGCGAACTACGAGCAGTACTTC. It codes for CASSPGAANYEQYF.

The rearrangement links TRBV28 to TRBJ2-7; the D gene is possibly TRBD1 (5 bases). Germline V gene data show CDR1 as MDHEN and CDR2 as SYDVKM. The CDR3 totals 15 residues. The V and J ends lost 2 bases and 0 bases respectively, with 11 bases between them. The CDR3: CASSLRGQRSYEQYF. The CDR3 DNA follows: TGTGCCAGCAGTTTAAGGGGCCAGCGCTCCTACGAGCAGTACTTC.

This clone was counted only a few times. The gene calls are TRBV7-9 and TRBJ2-7; D is possibly TRBD1 (6 bases). The CDR3 is 11 residues long. V dropped 5 bases and J dropped 7 bases, with 9 bases sitting between them. Looked up from germline, CDR1 is SEHNR and CDR2 is FQNEAQ (reference sequence). CDR3 nucleotide sequence: TGTGCCAGCAGCGCAAGGGGGGAGCAGTACTTC. Its translation: CASSARGEQYF.